This T cell receptor (beta chain) was profiled in a study of human T cells and chemical hapten exposure. Stated time point: patch test 1, 2 weeks after DPC sensitization. As to treatment: therapeutic diphenylcyclopropenone sensitization with weekly scalp DPC. Patients had alopecia, were aged 18 to 70, and were not pregnant. TCRdb called the RACE reads again in MiXCR, with one record for every CDR3 protein. The sample lists fewer than 500,000 distinct CDR3 sequences; about 4.8% were seen once. CDR1 and CDR2 (germline): MNHEY, SVGAGI. The CDR3 runs to 15 residues. V dropped 4 bases and J dropped 5; count of bases not matched to a gene: 10.

The V call is TRBV6-5, the J call TRBJ2-7; 8 nucleotides agree with TRBD2. This TCR derives from a woman aged 45 to 65 with alopecia areata. Some clones in this sample may be carry-over from other donors' samples. The material sequenced was whole blood, taken in connection with sensitization to the hapten diphenylcyclopropenone (DPC). This CDR3 is CASSSAGTSNHEQYF. In DNA, the CDR3 is TGTGCCAGCAGTTCCGCCGGGACTAGTAACCACGAGCAGTACTTC.